The entry below gives a single T cell receptor beta chain sequence along with its context. Its specific antigen is unknown. There are no base qualities to consult, and no much larger clone falls within one base. From cysteine to phenylalanine, the CDR3 is 17 amino acids long. Only the CDR3 portion is preserved as DNA: 51 bases, with reading frame beginning at the first base. The V end gives up 1 base and the J end 8 bases, leaving 12 bases in the junction not matched to a gene. Via the germline V gene, CDR1 is SGHRS and CDR2 YFSETQ. Preparation of the library involved the immunoSEQ multiplex PCR assay. In TCRdb, the immuneACCESS table is reduced to in-frame sequences with V and J assigned. These tables do not hold every clone; where another copy was compared, an unresolved V gene accounts for under half, and the others remain unexplained. This sample is represented by tens of thousands of clones; roughly 95% of them were singletons. More than 1% of the sample lies in the top ten.

The data derive from a study of T cell changes during pregnancy in multiple sclerosis (dated by TCRdb to between 2018 and 2021). Looking at the study overall: Changes in the T cell repertoire over the course of pregnancy were examined in this study in women with multiple sclerosis.

The material was peripheral blood, obtained in the second trimester of pregnancy. The sequence links TRBV5-1 to TRBJ2-1, and 10 junctional nucleotides match TRBD2. The source is a female donor with multiple sclerosis, enrolled in a pregnancy study. The nucleotides read TGCGCCAGCAGCTTGTGGGAGCCGGGACTAGCGTCGGATGAGCAGTTCTTC. This sequence encodes CASSLWEPGLASDEQFF. The CDR3 plus the reference TRBV5-1 and TRBJ2-1 genes for the other parts give the full variable domain: KAGVTQTPRYLIKTRGQQVTLSCSPISGHRSVSWYQQTPGQGLQFLFEYFSETQRNKGNFPGRFSGRQFSNSRSEMNVSTLELGDSALYLCASSLWEPGLASDEQFFGPGTRLTVL.